This T cell receptor (beta chain) is drawn from a study of blood T cell repertoires in COVID-19. TCRdb's table, derived via immunoSEQ multiplex PCR, lists solely in-frame clones and lacks some. This sample has around 310,000 clones, with roughly 90% found just once. The sequenced material came from PBMCs or T cells enriched from blood (not recorded which). The source of this sequence is a middle-aged woman who had recovered from COVID-19.

DNA for the CDR3: TGTGCCACCAGCAGAGACGGGACAGATAAGGGAAACACCATATATTTT. Protein sequence: CATSRDGTDKGNTIYF. The gene calls are TRBV15 and TRBJ1-3, with TRBD1 identical over 7 bases. Germline CDR1 LNHNV, CDR2 YYDKDF (reference sequence). The CDR3 runs to 16 residues. Losses at the gene ends were 0 bases for V and 4 bases for J; bases not matched to a gene: 6.